One and the same sample provided the 4 T cell receptor beta chains below, sequenced in a study of blood T cell repertoires in COVID-19. Profiling relied on immunoSEQ multiplex PCR, and the TCRdb table lists in-frame clones only, not all of them. The sample lists 50,000 or so clones; about four fifths were seen once. Sequenced input: peripheral blood. These receptors were obtained from a man aged 40-55 years with acute or convalescent COVID-19.

This rearrangement joins TRBV2 to TRBJ1-2, with a tentative D call TRBD1 (5 bases). Trimming removed 6 bases at V and 8 bases at J, with 13 bases between. The CDR3 is 12 residues long. Germline V gene data show CDR1 as SNHLY and CDR2 as FYNNEI. The CDR3 DNA reads TGTGCCAGCAGCCGGGCGCAGGGCGGCTACACCTTC. Amino acids: CASSRAQGGYTF.

This chain connects TRBV20-1 to TRBJ1-1; D is perhaps TRBD1 (6 bases). There are 10 residues in the CDR3. Trimming stripped 6 bases from V and 7 bases from J, with 9 bases between. Germline V lookup: CDR1 DFQATT, CDR2 SNEGSKA (reference sequence). This CDR3 is CSARTVEAFF. In DNA, the CDR3 is TGCAGTGCCCGGACAGTTGAAGCTTTCTTT.

The chain links TRBV7-9 to TRBJ1-6, with D possibly being TRBD1 (5 bases). Per germline, CDR1 SEHNR and CDR2 FQNEAQ (reference sequence). Between the trimmed V and J ends, which lost 1 base and 9 bases, there was a span of 13 bases. The CDR3 runs to 15 residues. CDR3 nucleotides: TGTGCCAGCAGCTTAGACGGCAGGGCTAGTTCACCCCTCCACTTT. Its translation: CASSLDGRASSPLHF.

The chain uses TRBV6-6 and TRBJ2-3, with D maybe TRBD1 (6 bases). Germline values: CDR1 MNHNY, CDR2 SVGAGI (reference sequence). V shed 4 bases and J shed 0 bases, with 11 bases lying between them. The CDR3 length is 15 residues. The CDR3 loop reads CASSSQGLSTDTQYF. CDR3 coding DNA: TGTGCCAGCAGTTCGCAGGGGCTTAGCACAGATACGCAGTATTTT.